Presented here are 17 T cell receptor beta chains from one specimen sequenced in a study of T cell responses to AZD1222 COVID-19 vaccine. Sequencing was performed with immunoSEQ multiplex PCR; in TCRdb, only in-frame clones are kept and a portion is missing. Of about 130,000 clones in the sample, 92% are singletons; the top ten hold approximately 2.1%. The sequencing here drew on peripheral blood, taken on day 0 of AZD1222 vaccination. The receptors were sampled from an adult in good health.

This chain links TRBV7-2 with TRBJ1-5; D is ambiguous. Trimming left V 4 bases short and J 11 bases short, with 12 bases between. This CDR3 has 12 residues. CDR1 and CDR2 (germline): SGHTA, FQGNSA. CDR3 sequence: CASSSPRSTQHF. The CDR3 region has the DNA TGTGCCAGCAGCTCCCCCCGGTCGACCCAGCATTTT.

V gene TRBV28 combines with J gene TRBJ2-7; 11 nucleotides line up with TRBD1. J was trimmed by 6 bases and V by 7 bases; bases with no gene match: 8. Per germline, CDR1 MDHEN and CDR2 SYDVKM. CDR3 length equals 14 residues. The CDR3 loop reads CASTLPGQGGEQYF. CDR3 bases: TGTGCCAGCACCTTACCGGGACAGGGGGGCGAGCAGTACTTC.

This sequence joins TRBV30 and TRBJ1-5; TRBD1 is a possible D gene (5 bases). This CDR3 has 15 residues. V shed 0 bases and J shed 6 bases, with 15 bases lying between them. Germline CDR1 and CDR2: GTSNPN and SVGIG (reference sequence). The CDR3 loop is CAWSVGDWAGQPQHF. For the CDR3, the DNA is TGTGCCTGGAGTGTAGGGGACTGGGCAGGTCAGCCCCAGCATTTT.

V gene TRBV6-5 combines with J gene TRBJ2-3, with D unresolved. Germline V lookup: CDR1 MNHEY, CDR2 SVGAGI. This CDR3 comprises 14 residues. Trimming removed 2 bases at V and 1 base at J, with 7 bases between. The CDR3 is CASSYEIGTDTQYF. The CDR3 DNA is TGTGCCAGCAGTTACGAAATAGGCACAGATACGCAGTATTTT.

The genes are TRBV3-1 (or the pseudogene TRBV3-2) and TRBJ2-5, with D uncertain. The CDR3 length is 16 residues. V lost 4 bases and J 4 bases, leaving 19 bases between the germline ends. The germline gives CDR1 LGHDT, CDR2 YNNKEL (reference sequence). The CDR3 bases are TGTGCCAGCAGCCTTAACCCACCGTCGGTGGGAGAGACCCAGTACTTC. Its translation is CASSLNPPSVGETQYF.

This chain connects TRBV9 to TRBJ1-2; 7 bases match TRBD1. V was clipped by 4 bases and J by 2 bases; unmatched bases: 8. The CDR3 length is 15 residues. The germline CDR1 and CDR2 sequences are SGDLS and YYNGEE. CDR3 sequence reads: CASSPRDRLNYGYTF. Here the CDR3 DNA reads TGTGCCAGCAGCCCGAGGGACAGACTCAACTATGGCTACACCTTC. The complete variable domain, with remaining parts taken from reference TRBV9 and TRBJ1-2, reads DSGVTQTPKHLITATGQRVTLRCSPRSGDLSVYWYQQSLDQGLQFLIQYYNGEERAKGNILERFSAQQFPDLHSELNLSSLELGDSALYFCASSPRDRLNYGYTFGSGTRLTVV.

V is TRBV11-2 and J is TRBJ1-1; D is unresolved. This CDR3 comprises 15 residues. The germline CDR1 and CDR2 sequences are SGHAT and FQNNGV. Deletions cut 5 bases from V and 0 bases from J, with 13 bases between. CDR3 region: CASSLMGGLNTEAFF. For the CDR3, the DNA is TGTGCCAGCAGCCTCATGGGCGGGTTGAACACTGAAGCTTTCTTT.

The rearrangement uses TRBV2 and TRBJ1-5; D not resolved. V dropped 4 bases and J dropped 5 bases, with 6 bases sitting between them. The CDR3 consists of 12 residues. Germline V gene sequence: CDR1 SNHLY, CDR2 FYNNEI. CDR3 nucleotides: TGTGCCAGCAGTGGAGAAGATCAGCCCCAGCATTTT. Translating gives CASSGEDQPQHF. Supplemented by reference TRBV2 and TRBJ1-5, the full variable domain reads EPEVTQTPSHQVTQMGQEVILRCVPISNHLYFYWYRQILGQKVEFLVSFYNNEISEKSEIFDDQFSVERPDGSNFTLKIRSTKLEDSAMYFCASSGEDQPQHFGDGTRLSIL.

This clone appeared a single time. This chain joins TRBV18 and TRBJ2-2; TRBD1 might be the D (5 bases). Trimming shortened V by 3 bases and J by 5 bases, and 7 bases separated the two germline ends. The CDR3 totals 13 residues. CDR1 and CDR2 from the germline V gene are KGHSH and LQKENI. DNA for the CDR3: TGTGCCAGCTCACCGACAGTTACCGGGGAGCTGTTTTTT. It is translated as CASSPTVTGELFF.

The rearrangement joins TRBV7-9 to TRBJ1-3, with 9 nucleotides matching TRBD1. Germline V lookup: CDR1 SEHNR, CDR2 FQNEAQ (reference sequence). The CDR3 length is 15 residues. Unmatched junction bases numbered 5, after V lost 6 bases and J lost 2 bases. CDR3 sequence: CASSFDRGAGNTIYF. The CDR3 DNA follows: TGTGCCAGCAGTTTTGACAGGGGGGCTGGAAACACCATATATTTT.

V usage is TRBV4-2 and J usage is TRBJ1-5; tentative D call: TRBD1 (5 bases). The germline V gene encodes CDR1 LGHNA and CDR2 YNFKEQ. V shed 5 bases and J shed 2 bases, with 10 bases lying between them. This CDR3 has 14 amino acids. CDR3 DNA sequence: TGTGCCAGCAGCGGGGGTTCAGGCAATCAGCCCCAGCATTTT. It encodes CASSGGSGNQPQHF.

The chain recombines TRBV14 with TRBJ1-2, with D possibly matching TRBD1 (6 bases). Germline CDR1 SGHDN, CDR2 FVKESK. Deletions cut 0 bases from V and 0 bases from J, with 11 bases between. CDR3 length equals 16 residues. This CDR3 is CASSQDPGQTNYGYTF. The CDR3 coding sequence is TGTGCCAGCAGCCAAGATCCGGGACAAACTAACTATGGCTACACCTTC. Using reference TRBV14 and TRBJ1-2 for the parts outside the CDR3, the full variable domain is EAGVTQFPSHSVIEKGQTVTLRCDPISGHDNLYWYRRVMGKEIKFLLHFVKESKQDESGMPNNRFLAERTGGTYSTLKVQPAELEDSGVYFCASSQDPGQTNYGYTFGSGTRLTVV.

The chain links TRBV11-2 to TRBJ2-5; the match to TRBD2 covers 10 bases. Trimming took 8 bases from V and 5 from J; bases not matched to a gene: 14. CDR1 and CDR2 (germline): SGHAT, FQNNGV. The CDR3 is 16 residues long. DNA of the CDR3: TGTGCCAGCTGCGAGCGGGGGGGCATGAATGGGGAGACCCAGTACTTC. Protein product: CASCERGGMNGETQYF. The entire variable domain, with the rest obtained from reference TRBV11-2 and TRBJ2-5, is as follows: EAGVAQSPRYKIIEKRQSVAFWCNPISGHATLYWYQQILGQGPKLLIQFQNNGVVDDSQLPKDRFSAERLKGVDSTLKIQPAKLEDSAVYLCASCERGGMNGETQYFGPGTRLLVL.

V usage is TRBV2 and J usage is TRBJ1-6, with D possibly matching TRBD1 (5 bases). Per germline, CDR1 SNHLY and CDR2 FYNNEI. V was trimmed by 2 bases and J by 6 bases, leaving 17 bases between them. This CDR3 has 17 amino acids. Written as DNA, the CDR3 is TGTGCCAGCAGTGAATTGCAGGGCCAGGGATCTAATTCACCCCTCCACTTT. It translates to CASSELQGQGSNSPLHF.

The V call is TRBV6-5, the J call TRBJ1-1, with a weak D call TRBD1 (6 bases). Trimming took 4 bases from V and 0 from J, leaving 9 bases between them. The CDR3 extends over 14 amino acids. CDR1 and CDR2 from the germline V gene are MNHEY and SVGAGI. This CDR3 is CASSLTGVNTEAFF. For the CDR3, the DNA is TGTGCCAGCAGTTTGACAGGCGTGAACACTGAAGCTTTCTTT.

The J gene is TRBJ1-1, the V gene TRBV5-4; 8 nucleotides agree with TRBD1. With 4 bases clipped from V and 1 base from J, the junction kept 3 bases outside the gene matches. The CDR3 totals 14 residues. Germline V lookup: CDR1 SGHNT, CDR2 YYREEE (reference sequence). For the CDR3, the DNA is TGTGCCAGCAGCCGTGACAGGGGGAACACTGAAGCTTTCTTT. Translated: CASSRDRGNTEAFF.

This clone was found once. V gene TRBV7-9 combines with J gene TRBJ1-5, with D perhaps matching TRBD1 (6 bases). V was shortened by 4 bases and J by 0 bases, with 16 bases between the two germline ends. The CDR3 runs to 17 residues. CDR1 and CDR2 (germline): SEHNR, FQNEAQ (reference sequence). The CDR3 reads CASSSFEGGYSNQPQHF. In DNA, the CDR3 is TGTGCCAGCAGCTCCTTTGAAGGGGGATATAGCAATCAGCCCCAGCATTTT. Complete variable domain (other parts from reference TRBV7-9 and TRBJ1-5): DTGVSQNPRHKITKRGQNVTFRCDPISEHNRLYWYRQTLGQGPEFLTYFQNEAQLEKSRLLSDRFSAERPKGSFSTLEIQRTEQGDSAMYLCASSSFEGGYSNQPQHFGDGTRLSIL.